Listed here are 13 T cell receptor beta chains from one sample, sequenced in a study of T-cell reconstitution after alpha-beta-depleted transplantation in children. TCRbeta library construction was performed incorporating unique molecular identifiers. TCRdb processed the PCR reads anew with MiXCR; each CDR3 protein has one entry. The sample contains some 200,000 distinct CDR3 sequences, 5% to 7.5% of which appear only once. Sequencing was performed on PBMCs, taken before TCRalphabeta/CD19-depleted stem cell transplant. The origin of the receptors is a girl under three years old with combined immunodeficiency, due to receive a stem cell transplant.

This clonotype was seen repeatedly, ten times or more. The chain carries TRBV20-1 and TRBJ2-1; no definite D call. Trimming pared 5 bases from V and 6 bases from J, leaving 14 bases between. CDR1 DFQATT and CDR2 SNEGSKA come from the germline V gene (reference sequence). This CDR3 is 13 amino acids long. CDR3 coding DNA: TGCAGTGCTTCCAATGGGCTGTTCAATGAGCAGTTCTTC. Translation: CSASNGLFNEQFF.

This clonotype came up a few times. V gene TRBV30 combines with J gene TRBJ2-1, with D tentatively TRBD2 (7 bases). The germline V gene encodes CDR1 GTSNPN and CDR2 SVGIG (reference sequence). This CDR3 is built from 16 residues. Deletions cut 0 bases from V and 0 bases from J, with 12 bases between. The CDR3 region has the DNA TGTGCCTGGAGTGTACTTAGGGGGGGCTCCTACAATGAGCAGTTCTTC. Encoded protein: CAWSVLRGGSYNEQFF.

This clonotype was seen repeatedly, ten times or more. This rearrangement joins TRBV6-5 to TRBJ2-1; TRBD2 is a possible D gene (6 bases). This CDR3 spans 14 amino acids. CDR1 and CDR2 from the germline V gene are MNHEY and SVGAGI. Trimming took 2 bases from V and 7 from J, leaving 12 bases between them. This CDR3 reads CASSYPGSGNEQFF. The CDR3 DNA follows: TGTGCCAGCAGTTACCCCGGGAGCGGTAATGAGCAGTTCTTC.

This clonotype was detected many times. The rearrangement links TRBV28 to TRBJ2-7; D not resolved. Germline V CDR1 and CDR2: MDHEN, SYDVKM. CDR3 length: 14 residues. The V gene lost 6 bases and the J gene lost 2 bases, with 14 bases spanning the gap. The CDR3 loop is CASRRAREAYEQYF. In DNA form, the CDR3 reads TGTGCCAGCAGACGGGCTAGAGAAGCCTACGAGCAGTACTTC. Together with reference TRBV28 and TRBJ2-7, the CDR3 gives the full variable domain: DVKVTQSSRYLVKRTGEKVFLECVQDMDHENMFWYRQDPGLGLRLIYFSYDVKMKEKGDIPEGYSVSREKKERFSLILESASTNQTSMYLCASRRAREAYEQYFGPGTRLTVT.

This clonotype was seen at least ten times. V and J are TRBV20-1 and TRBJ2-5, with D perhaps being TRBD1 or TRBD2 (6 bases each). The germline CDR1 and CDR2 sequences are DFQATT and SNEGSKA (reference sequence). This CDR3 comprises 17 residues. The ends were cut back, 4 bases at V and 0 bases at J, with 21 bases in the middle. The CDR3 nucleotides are TGCAGTGCTAACCCGGGGGCAGCCTTTCTGTACCAAGAGACCCAGTACTTC. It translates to CSANPGAAFLYQETQYF.

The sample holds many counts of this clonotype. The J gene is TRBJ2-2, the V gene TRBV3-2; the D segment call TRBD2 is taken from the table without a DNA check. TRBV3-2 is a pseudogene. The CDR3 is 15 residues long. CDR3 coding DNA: TGTGCCAGCAGCTACAGCGGAGCGAACACCGGGGAGCTGTTTTTT. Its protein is CASSYSGANTGELFF.

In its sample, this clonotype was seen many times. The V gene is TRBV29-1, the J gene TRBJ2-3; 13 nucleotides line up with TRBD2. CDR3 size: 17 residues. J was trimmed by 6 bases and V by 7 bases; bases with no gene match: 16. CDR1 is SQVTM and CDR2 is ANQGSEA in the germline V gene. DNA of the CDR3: TGCAGCGCCCGGACTAGCGGGGGCCCCAGGGTGGGTGATACGCAGTATTTT. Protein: CSARTSGGPRVGDTQYF.

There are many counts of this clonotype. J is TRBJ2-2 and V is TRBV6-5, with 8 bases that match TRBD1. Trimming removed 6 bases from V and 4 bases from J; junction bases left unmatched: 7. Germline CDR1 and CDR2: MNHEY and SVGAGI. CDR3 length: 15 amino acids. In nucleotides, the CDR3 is TGTGCCAGCAGCTTCGGACAGGGCGGCACCGGGGAGCTGTTTTTT. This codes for CASSFGQGGTGELFF.

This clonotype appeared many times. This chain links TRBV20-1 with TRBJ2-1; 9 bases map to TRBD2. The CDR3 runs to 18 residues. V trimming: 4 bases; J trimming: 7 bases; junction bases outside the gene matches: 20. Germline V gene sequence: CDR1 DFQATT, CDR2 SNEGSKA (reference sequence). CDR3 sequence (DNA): TGCAGTGCTAACATTGCGGTTAGGCGGGGGGGCCCTGGGAATGAGCAGTTCTTC. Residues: CSANIAVRRGGPGNEQFF.

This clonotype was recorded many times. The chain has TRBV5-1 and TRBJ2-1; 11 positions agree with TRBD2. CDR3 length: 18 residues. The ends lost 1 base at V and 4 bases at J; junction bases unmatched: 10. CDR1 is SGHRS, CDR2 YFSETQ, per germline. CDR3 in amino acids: CASSLLPPGLAAYNEQFF. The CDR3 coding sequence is TGCGCCAGCAGCTTGTTGCCGCCGGGACTAGCGGCATACAATGAGCAGTTCTTC. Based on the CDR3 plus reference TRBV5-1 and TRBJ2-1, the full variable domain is KAGVTQTPRYLIKTRGQQVTLSCSPISGHRSVSWYQQTPGQGLQFLFEYFSETQRNKGNFPGRFSGRQFSNSRSEMNVSTLELGDSALYLCASSLLPPGLAAYNEQFFGPGTRLTVL.

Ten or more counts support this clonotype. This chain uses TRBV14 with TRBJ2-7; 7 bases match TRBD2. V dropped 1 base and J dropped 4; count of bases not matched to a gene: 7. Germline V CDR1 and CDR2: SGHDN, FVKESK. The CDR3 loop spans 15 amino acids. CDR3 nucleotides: TGTGCCAGCAGCCAAGTAAGGCGGGGGAATTACGAGCAGTACTTC. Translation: CASSQVRRGNYEQYF.

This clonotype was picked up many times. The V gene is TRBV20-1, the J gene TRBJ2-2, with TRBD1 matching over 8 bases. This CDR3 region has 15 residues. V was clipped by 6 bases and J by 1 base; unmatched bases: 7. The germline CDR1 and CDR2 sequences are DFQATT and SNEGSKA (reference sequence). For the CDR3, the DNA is TGCAGTGCCGGGGGACAGGTGGGGAACACCGGGGAGCTGTTTTTT. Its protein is CSAGGQVGNTGELFF.

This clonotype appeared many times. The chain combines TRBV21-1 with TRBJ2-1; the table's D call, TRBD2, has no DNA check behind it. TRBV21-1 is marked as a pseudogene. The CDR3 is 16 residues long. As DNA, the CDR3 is TGTGCCAGCAGCAAAGGGGGGCCCTACTCCTACAATGAGCAGTTCTTC. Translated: CASSKGGPYSYNEQFF.